This T cell receptor (beta chain) was captured in a study of blood T cell repertoires in COVID-19. The overall study: T cells, B-cell-depleted T cells, or PBMCs provided the cDNA or gDNA that served as material.

After removal of 3 bases from V and 5 bases from J, the junction contained 13 bases not matched to a gene. Germline V gives CDR1 SEHNR, CDR2 FQNEAQ (reference sequence). This CDR3 contains 18 residues. Methods used by the authors: Amplification of reference gene primers was used by the study to estimate nucleated cell counts. Sequenced by immunoSEQ multiplex PCR; TCRdb stores in-frame clones only, minus some. The V and J calls and clone size come from that table; D and trimming were worked out from the DNA. The sample records fewer than 350,000 clones, roughly 89% being singletons. Each participant's cohort was designated according to participant-reported clinical history.

Sequenced material: PBMCs or T cells enriched from blood (not recorded which). The source is a man aged 55 to 69 who had recovered from COVID-19. The J gene is TRBJ2-2, the V gene TRBV7-9; 9 bases are a match to TRBD1. In DNA, the CDR3 is TGTGCCAGCAGCTTTCTAAACCCCGGGACAGGGCGAACCGGGGAGCTGTTTTTT. As protein: CASSFLNPGTGRTGELFF.